This TCR beta chain appears in the sequencing data of a study of blood T cell repertoires in COVID-19. Germline loops: CDR1 MNHEY, CDR2 SVGAGI. V was pared by 0 bases and J by 0 bases, with 11 bases between. The CDR3 runs to 16 residues. Sequencing was performed with immunoSEQ multiplex PCR; in TCRdb, only in-frame clones are kept and a portion is missing. Of 300,000 to 450,000 clones detected, around 84% appear once; the ten largest clones hold around 3%. The V call is TRBV6-5, the J call TRBJ1-1, with a tentative D call TRBD1 (5 bases). The TCR was taken from a human donor in a cohort sampled during active COVID-19. Sample: peripheral blood. CDR3 loop: CASSYSVGHMNTEAFF. The CDR3 DNA follows: TGTGCCAGCAGTTACTCGGTGGGGCACATGAACACTGAAGCTTTCTTT.